These 29 T cell receptor beta chains share one sample of origin, sequenced in a study of blood T cell repertoires in COVID-19. Here immunoSEQ multiplex PCR was the method, and the copy in TCRdb shows in-frame clones only, minus some. The sample includes approximately 220,000 clones, just under 90% seen only once; the top ten take about 6.2%. Material for sequencing was peripheral blood. The origin of the receptors is a man aged 60-69 years who had recovered from COVID-19.

The chain has TRBV3-1 (or the pseudogene TRBV3-2) and TRBJ2-7; 7 bases are shared with TRBD1. Per the germline V gene, CDR1 is LGHDT and CDR2 is YNNKEL (reference sequence). This CDR3 is 14 amino acids long. V lost 4 bases and J lost 2; bases outside the gene matches: 5. The CDR3 reads CASSPGTATYEQYF. In DNA form, the CDR3 reads TGTGCCAGCAGCCCCGGGACAGCAACCTACGAGCAGTACTTC.

This rearrangement joins TRBV4-1 to TRBJ2-3; 10 bases fit TRBD2. V trimming: 0 bases; J trimming: 6 bases; junction bases outside the gene matches: 12. Germline V gene data show CDR1 as MGHRA and CDR2 as YSYEKL. There are 18 residues in the CDR3. The CDR3 here is CASSQDQPSGGARDTQYF. The DNA for the CDR3 is TGCGCCAGCAGCCAAGATCAGCCAAGCGGGGGGGCCCGGGATACGCAGTATTTT.

The chain employs TRBV28 and TRBJ2-5, with D tentatively TRBD1 (6 bases). CDR3 length equals 13 residues. CDR1 and CDR2 from the germline V gene are MDHEN and SYDVKM. The ends were cut back, 3 bases at V and 3 bases at J, with 8 bases in the middle. As DNA, the CDR3 is TGTGCCAGCAGTTTTAACAGGGAAGAGACCCAGTACTTC. The encoded protein is CASSFNREETQYF.

The rearrangement uses TRBV6-2 or TRBV6-3 and TRBJ1-2; weak D call: TRBD1 (6 bases). This CDR3 is 14 amino acids long. The germline V and J ends were trimmed by 2 bases and 13 bases, with 20 bases remaining between them. The germline gives CDR1 MNHEY, CDR2 SVGEGT. CDR3 residues: CASSYRDTNPMFTF. In nucleotides, the CDR3 is TGTGCCAGCAGTTACCGGGACACCAATCCCATGTTCACCTTC.

The chain recombines TRBV19 with TRBJ2-1, with D perhaps matching TRBD2 (5 bases). Trimming removed 8 bases at V and 10 bases at J, with 9 bases between. The V gene's germline CDR1 is LNHDA and CDR2 SQIVND (reference sequence). This CDR3 has 10 amino acids. CDR3 nucleotides: TGTGCCAGTCCGGAGCGGGAGCAGTTCTTC. This codes for CASPEREQFF.

CDR3 sequence (DNA): TGTGCCAGCAGCCCCCGGTCCCACGAGCAGTACTTC. This encodes CASSPRSHEQYF. The chain has TRBV11-2 and TRBJ2-7; D is unresolved. The V gene's germline CDR1 is SGHAT and CDR2 FQNNGV. The CDR3 totals 12 residues. Trimming removed 5 bases from V and 5 bases from J, with 10 bases in between. The full variable domain, in which reference TRBV11-2 and TRBJ2-7 provide the parts outside the CDR3, is EAGVAQSPRYKIIEKRQSVAFWCNPISGHATLYWYQQILGQGPKLLIQFQNNGVVDDSQLPKDRFSAERLKGVDSTLKIQPAKLEDSAVYLCASSPRSHEQYFGPGTRLTVT.

The V gene is TRBV7-9, the J gene TRBJ2-1, with 8 bases aligning to TRBD1. CDR3 size: 15 residues. V dropped 5 bases and J dropped 0; count of bases not matched to a gene: 3. CDR1 is SEHNR, CDR2 FQNEAQ, per germline (reference sequence). DNA of the CDR3: TGTGCCAGCAGCCCAGGACAGGGCTCCTACAATGAGCAGTTCTTC. Residues: CASSPGQGSYNEQFF.

The chain uses TRBV5-4 and TRBJ2-3; 9 bases are shared with TRBD2. The CDR3 totals 14 residues. CDR1 SGHNT and CDR2 YYREEE come from the germline V gene (reference sequence). With V trimmed by 10 bases and J by 0 bases, 6 bases remained unmatched. The CDR3 sequence: CACYSGGSTDTQYF. The CDR3 region has the DNA TGTGCCTGTTATAGCGGGGGTAGCACAGATACGCAGTATTTT.

The J gene is TRBJ2-2, the V gene TRBV11-3, with 9 bases aligning to TRBD2. In germline, CDR1 is SGHNT, CDR2 YENEEA. This CDR3 region has 15 residues. V dropped 5 bases and J dropped 6; count of bases not matched to a gene: 7. CDR3 in DNA: TGTGCCAGCAGCCCCAGGGGACTAGCCGCCGGGGAGCTGTTTTTT. Its protein is CASSPRGLAAGELFF.

The V and J genes are TRBV29-1 and TRBJ1-1; D not resolved. This CDR3 region has 15 residues. Germline V lookup: CDR1 SQVTM, CDR2 ANQGSEA. V shed 4 bases and J shed 1 base, with 16 bases lying between them. CDR3 loop: CSVAPGVTKNTEAFF. CDR3 bases: TGCAGCGTTGCACCCGGGGTAACTAAGAACACTGAAGCTTTCTTT.

In its sample, this clone was seen a few times. This chain uses TRBV18 with TRBJ2-7; weak D call: TRBD1 (5 bases). The V gene's germline CDR1 is KGHSH and CDR2 LQKENI. CDR3 length: 15 residues. V shed 6 bases and J shed 2 bases, with 17 bases lying between them. The CDR3 region has the DNA TGTGCCAGCTCGCTAGGACAACCTTTAACCTACGAGCAGTACTTC. It is translated as CASSLGQPLTYEQYF.

The rearrangement uses TRBV4-2 and TRBJ2-2; TRBD2 matches at 13 bases. The CDR3 covers 18 residues. Trimming at V came to 4 bases and at J to 2 bases, leaving 7 bases not matched to a gene. Germline-derived CDR1 and CDR2 are LGHNA and YNFKEQ. CDR3 sequence reads: CASSRYGTSGANTGELFF. DNA for the CDR3: TGTGCCAGCAGCCGCTACGGGACTAGCGGGGCTAACACCGGGGAGCTGTTTTTT.

The rearrangement joins TRBV6-2 or TRBV6-3 to TRBJ1-2, with 9 nucleotides matching TRBD1. Per germline, CDR1 MNHEY and CDR2 SVGEGT. The CDR3 consists of 14 residues. J lost 6 bases, V lost 2 bases, and 4 bases had no gene match. CDR3 region: CASSYQGQGDGYTF. DNA of the CDR3: TGTGCCAGCAGTTACCAGGGACAGGGAGATGGCTACACCTTC.

This clone has just a few counts. The genes are TRBV11-2 and TRBJ1-1; D may be TRBD1 (5 bases). The CDR3 covers 13 residues. V shed 3 bases and J shed 5 bases, with 10 bases lying between them. Germline V gene data show CDR1 as SGHAT and CDR2 as FQNNGV. DNA of the CDR3: TGTGCCAGCAGCTTCCTACAGGAGACTGAAGCTTTCTTT. Its protein product is CASSFLQETEAFF.

This chain joins TRBV7-7 and TRBJ2-2, with TRBD2 matching over 8 bases. The CDR3 extends over 19 amino acids. Germline trimming cut 4 bases from V and 5 bases from J; bases unmatched to any gene: 18. Germline V gene data show CDR1 as SSHAT and CDR2 as FNYEAQ (reference sequence). The CDR3: CASSSLRFHGRGVTGELFF. CDR3 coding DNA: TGTGCCAGCAGCTCTCTCCGATTTCATGGGCGGGGGGTTACCGGGGAGCTGTTTTTT.

The V gene is TRBV28, the J gene TRBJ1-4, with D tentatively TRBD1 (5 bases). Looked up from germline, CDR1 is MDHEN and CDR2 is SYDVKM. The V and J ends lost 5 bases and 7 bases respectively, with 14 bases between them. The CDR3 covers 14 residues. This CDR3 reads CASSTLGRGEKLFF. DNA of the CDR3: TGTGCCAGCAGTACCTTGGGGCGGGGTGAAAAACTGTTTTTT.

V and J are TRBV6-1 and TRBJ1-2; TRBD1 agrees at 7 bases. The germline CDR1 and CDR2 sequences are MNHNS and SASEGT. This CDR3 region has 15 residues. With 0 bases clipped from V and 7 bases from J, the junction kept 8 bases outside the gene matches. The DNA of the CDR3 is TGTGCCAGCAGTGAAGCGGGAAGGGGGCTCTCTGGCTACACCTTC. Its protein product is CASSEAGRGLSGYTF.

The V and J genes are TRBV5-1 and TRBJ1-2; 8 nucleotides agree with TRBD1. The CDR3 runs to 14 residues. V shed 4 bases and J 4 bases; nucleotides not matched to a gene: 6. Germline loops: CDR1 SGHRS, CDR2 YFSETQ. The CDR3 sequence: CASSTDRAAYGYTF. The CDR3 DNA is TGCGCCAGCAGCACGGACAGGGCAGCCTATGGCTACACCTTC.

This sequence joins TRBV3-1 (or the pseudogene TRBV3-2) and TRBJ1-1; D remains ambiguous. V shed 2 bases and J shed 2 bases, with 6 bases lying between them. This CDR3 is built from 13 residues. Germline values: CDR1 LGHDT, CDR2 YNNKEL (reference sequence). CDR3 loop: CASSQTFNTEAFF. Written as DNA, the CDR3 is TGTGCCAGCAGCCAAACTTTCAACACTGAAGCTTTCTTT.

This chain links TRBV12-3 or TRBV12-4 with TRBJ2-2, with a tentative D call TRBD2 (5 bases). CDR3 length: 12 residues. V lost 5 bases to trimming and J lost 5 bases, with 6 bases between them. The CDR3 spells CASSRGTGELFF. CDR3 nucleotides: TGTGCCAGCAGTCGGGGTACCGGGGAGCTGTTTTTT.

The genes are TRBV5-1 and TRBJ1-5; 10 bases match TRBD1. Unmatched junction bases numbered 8, after V lost 4 bases and J lost 7 bases. Germline assignment: CDR1 SGHRS and CDR2 YFSETQ. The CDR3 extends over 15 amino acids. The CDR3 is CASSPWTGGRQPQHF. DNA of the CDR3: TGCGCCAGCAGCCCATGGACAGGGGGGAGGCAGCCCCAGCATTTT.

This chain links TRBV7-9 with TRBJ2-4; D possibly corresponds to TRBD2 (6 bases). Germline CDR1 is SEHNR and CDR2 is FQNEAQ (reference sequence). This CDR3 contains 11 residues. Trimming took 5 bases from V and 14 from J, leaving 13 bases between them. Written as DNA, the CDR3 is TGTGCCAGCAGCCCCCGGGACTGGGAGTACTTC. It codes for CASSPRDWEYF.

The chain combines TRBV7-6 with TRBJ2-3; 15 positions match TRBD2. Germline lookup yields CDR1 SGHVS and CDR2 FNYEAQ. After removal of 4 bases from V and 1 base from J, the junction contained 6 bases not matched to a gene. The CDR3 runs to 18 residues. The CDR3 nucleotides read TGTGCCAGCAGCTCGGGACTAGCGGGGGGTATAGGCACAGATACGCAGTATTTT. Amino acid sequence: CASSSGLAGGIGTDTQYF.

The genes are TRBV19 and TRBJ2-5; 7 bases are shared with TRBD1. Germline CDR1 and CDR2: LNHDA and SQIVND (reference sequence). J gave up 5 bases and V 4 bases, and 4 bases lay outside the gene matches. The CDR3 runs to 13 residues. For the CDR3, the DNA is TGTGCCAGTAGTAACTCCAGGGGGGAGACCCAGTACTTC. This encodes CASSNSRGETQYF.

This clone showed up just a few times. CDR3 coding DNA: TGTGCCAGCAGTTACGACGGGTATAGCAATCAGCCCCAGCATTTT. Its protein is CASSYDGYSNQPQHF. V is TRBV6-6 and J is TRBJ1-5; D gene ambiguous. Germline V CDR1 and CDR2: MNHNY, SVGAGI (reference sequence). The CDR3 runs 15 residues. Trimming took off 2 bases at V and 0 bases at J, with 8 bases between the two ends.

The chain recombines TRBV7-2 with TRBJ1-1, with a weak D call TRBD1 (6 bases). Deletions cut 0 bases from V and 0 bases from J, with 8 bases between. Germline loops: CDR1 SGHTA, CDR2 FQGNSA. The CDR3 contains 15 residues. The DNA of the CDR3 is TGTGCCAGCAGCTTAGCTCAGGGGATGAACACTGAAGCTTTCTTT. Translated: CASSLAQGMNTEAFF.

The CDR3 bases are TGTGCCAGCAGTCTCCGCAGGGCCCCGGATCAGCCCCAGCATTTT. It yields the protein CASSLRRAPDQPQHF. V and J are TRBV27 and TRBJ1-5, with D possibly matching TRBD1 (5 bases). Trimming took 5 bases from V and 5 from J, leaving 16 bases between them. The CDR3 length is 15 residues. Germline assignment: CDR1 MNHEY and CDR2 SMNVEV (reference sequence).

Only a few counts were recorded for this clone. The chain carries TRBV5-8 and TRBJ2-1, with D possibly TRBD1 on 5 matching bases. In germline, CDR1 is SGHTS, CDR2 YDEGEE. The length of the CDR3 is 15 residues. Trimming took off 1 base at V and 0 bases at J, with 8 bases between the two ends. The CDR3 protein is CASSLKGSSYNEQFF. CDR3 DNA: TGTGCCAGCAGCTTGAAGGGGTCCTCCTACAATGAGCAGTTCTTC.

The chain joins TRBV28 to TRBJ2-5, with 10 bases that match TRBD1. The germline V gene has CDR1 MDHEN and CDR2 SYDVKM. The junction had 5 bases not matched to a gene; V was cut back by 1 base and J by 12 bases. This CDR3 has 13 residues. As DNA, the CDR3 is TGTGCCAGCAGTTTATCCGTGGACAGGGGGGAGTACTTC. Translated, it gives CASSLSVDRGEYF.